A single sample is the source of the 14 T cell receptor beta chains below, sequenced in a study of human T cells and chemical hapten exposure. MiXCR was run by TCRdb on the RACE reads, yielding one entry per CDR3 protein. The repertoire has roughly 96,000 distinct CDR3 sequences, about 9.3% of them found once; the top ten carry about 2%. Noted time point: patch test 2, 6 weeks after DPC sensitization. Treatment given: therapeutic diphenylcyclopropenone sensitization with weekly scalp DPC. The material sequenced was whole blood, taken in connection with sensitization to the hapten diphenylcyclopropenone (DPC). These receptors were taken from a woman aged 40 to 50 with alopecia areata. Some clones in this sample may be carry-over from other donors' samples.

This clonotype has ten or more counts. The chain is built from TRBV18 and TRBJ2-7; 7 positions match TRBD2. Losses at the gene ends were 0 bases for V and 3 bases for J; bases not matched to a gene: 11. Germline CDR1 and CDR2: KGHSH and LQKENI. The CDR3 loop spans 17 amino acids. The CDR3 bases are TGTGCCAGCTCACCACCGTTTAGTGGGAGGGTGAGCTACGAGCAGTACTTC. Translated, it gives CASSPPFSGRVSYEQYF.

This clonotype has a count of ten or more. The V call is TRBV6-2 or TRBV6-3, the J call TRBJ1-1; D is possibly TRBD1 (6 bases). The V and J ends lost 2 bases and 5 bases respectively, with 12 bases between them. Germline V CDR1 and CDR2: MNHEY, SVGEGT. The CDR3 has 14 amino acids. CDR3 bases: TGTGCCAGCAGTTACCAGGGGTCAGGAACTGAAGCTTTCTTT. It codes for CASSYQGSGTEAFF.

This clonotype has more than one count but fewer than ten. The chain couples TRBV21-1 to TRBJ2-1; the table's D call TRBD2 went unverified against the DNA. TRBV21-1 is a documented pseudogene. CDR3 length: 15 amino acids. The CDR3 is CASSKDGTSINEQFF. The CDR3 coding sequence is TGTGCCAGCAGCAAAGACGGGACTAGCATTAATGAGCAGTTCTTC.

The chain has TRBV9 and TRBJ1-1, with 8 bases aligning to TRBD1. Losses at the gene ends were 2 bases for V and 4 bases for J; bases not matched to a gene: 7. Looked up from germline, CDR1 is SGDLS and CDR2 is YYNGEE. This CDR3 is 15 amino acids long. Written as DNA, the CDR3 is TGTGCCAGCAGCGTCCACCGACAGGGGAGCACTGAAGCTTTCTTT. Protein product: CASSVHRQGSTEAFF.

This clonotype appeared a few times. This chain connects TRBV6-6 to TRBJ1-5; 8 nucleotides align to TRBD1. The CDR3 loop spans 16 amino acids. Looked up from germline, CDR1 is MNHNY and CDR2 is SVGAGI (reference sequence). J lost 0 bases, V lost 0 bases, and 1 base had no gene match. The CDR3 DNA reads TGTGCCAGCAGTTACTCTGGGACAGGTAGCAATCAGCCCCAGCATTTT. Translation: CASSYSGTGSNQPQHF.

In its sample, this clonotype was seen many times. CDR3 nucleotides: TGTGCCAGCAGCGAGACAGGGAGCTCTTACTATGGCTACACCTTC. This codes for CASSETGSSYYGYTF. The genes are TRBV9 and TRBJ1-2; 7 bases match TRBD1. The CDR3 covers 15 residues. V lost 3 bases and J lost 3; bases outside the gene matches: 8. CDR1 is SGDLS, CDR2 YYNGEE, per germline.

This clonotype was detected ten times or more. The chain uses TRBV13 and TRBJ2-3; D gene ambiguous. V dropped 5 bases and J dropped 7 bases, with 22 bases sitting between them. Per the germline V gene, CDR1 is PRHDT and CDR2 is FYEKMQ (reference sequence). This CDR3 region has 16 residues. CDR3 amino acids: CASSLLRPFPLNTQYF. The DNA of the CDR3 is TGTGCCAGCAGCCTCCTCCGCCCGTTCCCACTAAATACGCAGTATTTT.

This clonotype was observed a few times. The V call is TRBV28, the J call TRBJ1-2; TRBD1 is a possible D gene (6 bases). The CDR3 length is 13 residues. The V gene lost 8 bases and the J gene lost 4 bases, with 14 bases spanning the gap. Germline CDR1 reads MDHEN; CDR2 reads SYDVKM. Here the CDR3 reads CASLDRLSYGYTF. The CDR3 DNA is TGTGCCAGCCTAGACAGGTTAAGCTATGGCTACACCTTC.

This clonotype appeared a few times. The chain employs TRBV6-6 and TRBJ2-2; the D is unclear. V lost 5 bases and J lost 1, with 14 bases in between. The CDR3 totals 16 residues. In germline, CDR1 is MNHNY, CDR2 SVGAGI (reference sequence). In DNA, the CDR3 is TGTGCCAGCAGTCCGGCAGCCCCCTGGAACACCGGGGAGCTGTTTTTT. This encodes CASSPAAPWNTGELFF.

This clonotype has more than one count but fewer than ten. V gene TRBV20-1 combines with J gene TRBJ2-1; possibly TRBD2 for D (5 bases). The CDR3 runs 16 residues. The V and J ends lost 0 bases and 4 bases respectively, with 16 bases between them. The germline V gene has CDR1 DFQATT and CDR2 SNEGSKA (reference sequence). CDR3 in DNA: TGCAGTGCTAGAGATTTTGCGGGCGATCGGTACAATGAGCAGTTCTTC. Encoded protein: CSARDFAGDRYNEQFF.

This clonotype appeared many times. V usage is TRBV7-2 and J usage is TRBJ2-7, with D maybe TRBD2 (6 bases). The CDR3 has 17 residues. CDR1 SGHTA and CDR2 FQGNSA come from the germline V gene. V was pared by 3 bases and J by 2 bases, with 20 bases between. This chain's CDR3 is CASSFPAPGTSTYEQYF. The CDR3 region has the DNA TGTGCCAGCAGCTTTCCGGCCCCTGGGACTTCAACCTACGAGCAGTACTTC.

V is TRBV11-2 and J is TRBJ2-2; 7 bases map to TRBD1. Losses at the gene ends were 3 bases for V and 4 bases for J; bases not matched to a gene: 5. CDR1 and CDR2 (germline): SGHAT, FQNNGV. The CDR3 totals 15 residues. The CDR3 sequence is CASSFLQGSTGELFF. CDR3 nucleotide sequence: TGTGCCAGCAGCTTCTTACAGGGGAGCACCGGGGAGCTGTTTTTT.

This chain links TRBV27 with TRBJ1-6; maybe TRBD1 (6 bases). The CDR3 contains 17 residues. Germline V CDR1 and CDR2: MNHEY, SMNVEV (reference sequence). V lost 8 bases and J 5 bases, leaving 22 bases between the germline ends. The CDR3 nucleotides read TGTGCCAGCCGGTTGGTGGGGGGCGGCCGCAATAATTCACCCCTCCACTTT. This gives the protein CASRLVGGGRNNSPLHF.

The rearrangement uses TRBV5-1 and TRBJ2-5; D not resolved. Looked up from germline, CDR1 is SGHRS and CDR2 is YFSETQ. The germline V and J ends were trimmed by 4 bases and 7 bases, with 11 bases remaining between them. The CDR3 consists of 12 residues. The CDR3 reads CASSPGPGTQYF. The CDR3, as DNA: TGCGCCAGCAGCCCGGGCCCCGGGACCCAGTACTTC. The whole variable domain, remainder taken from reference TRBV5-1 and TRBJ2-5, is KAGVTQTPRYLIKTRGQQVTLSCSPISGHRSVSWYQQTPGQGLQFLFEYFSETQRNKGNFPGRFSGRQFSNSRSEMNVSTLELGDSALYLCASSPGPGTQYFGPGTRLLVL.